These 23 T cell receptor beta chains originate from one sample sequenced in a study of T cell changes during pregnancy in multiple sclerosis. Sequenced by immunoSEQ multiplex PCR; TCRdb stores in-frame clones only, minus some. The sample gives under 75,000 clones, 80% to 95% of which show up once; about 3% is in the top ten. The source was CD8+ T cells from peripheral blood mononuclear cells, collected in the second trimester of pregnancy. These receptors were taken from a female donor with multiple sclerosis, enrolled in a pregnancy study.

This rearrangement joins TRBV9 to TRBJ2-7; D perhaps matches TRBD2 (6 bases). The CDR3 spans 14 residues. Germline CDR1 and CDR2: SGDLS and YYNGEE. V lost 0 bases and J 6 bases, leaving 13 bases between the germline ends. As DNA, the CDR3 is TGTGCCAGCAGCGTAGGAGCAGCGGGCGGCGAGCAGTACTTC. It encodes CASSVGAAGGEQYF.

The count of this clone is one. The V gene is TRBV7-9, the J gene TRBJ1-3, with 8 bases matching TRBD1. Germline-derived CDR1 and CDR2 are SEHNR and FQNEAQ (reference sequence). V trimming: 5 bases; J trimming: 1 base; junction bases outside the gene matches: 7. The CDR3 runs to 16 residues. CDR3 in amino acids: CASSGTTGESGNTIYF. CDR3 nucleotides: TGTGCCAGCAGCGGCACGACAGGGGAGTCTGGAAACACCATATATTTT.

CDR3 nucleotide sequence: TGCAGCGTTGACCTGGGACTAGCGGGCGGAGAGCAGTACTTC. It is translated as CSVDLGLAGGEQYF. V gene TRBV29-1 combines with J gene TRBJ2-7; 12 nucleotides line up with TRBD2. This CDR3 comprises 14 residues. V shed 3 bases, J shed 7 bases, and the junction held 7 bases outside the gene matches. CDR1 and CDR2 (germline): SQVTM, ANQGSEA.

The V and J genes are TRBV27 and TRBJ2-1; 9 bases align to TRBD1. Germline CDR1 and CDR2: MNHEY and SMNVEV (reference sequence). The CDR3 contains 14 residues. The V gene end was trimmed by 6 bases and the J gene end by 5 bases; junction bases not matched to a gene: 5. Here the CDR3 DNA reads TGTGCCAGCAGGATACAGGGGGCCCACAATGAGCAGTTCTTC. This gives the protein CASRIQGAHNEQFF.

This clone turned up a few times. This chain joins TRBV9 and TRBJ1-1; maybe TRBD1 (5 bases). Germline V gene data show CDR1 as SGDLS and CDR2 as YYNGEE. Trimming stripped 2 bases from V and 1 base from J, with 9 bases between. The CDR3 has 14 amino acids. Here the CDR3 DNA reads TGTGCCAGCAGCGTTATGACAGCGAACACTGAAGCTTTCTTT. Translation: CASSVMTANTEAFF.

V gene TRBV4-1 combines with J gene TRBJ2-3; 9 bases line up with TRBD2. CDR1 MGHRA and CDR2 YSYEKL come from the germline V gene. The CDR3 totals 14 residues. After removal of 4 bases from V and 4 bases from J, the junction contained 3 bases not matched to a gene. This chain's CDR3 is CASSPVAGADTQYF. CDR3 bases: TGCGCCAGCAGCCCGGTAGCGGGGGCAGATACGCAGTATTTT.

The chain recombines TRBV5-6 with TRBJ2-1; TRBD2 aligns across 12 bases. The V segment lost 2 bases and the J segment 2 bases; nucleotides outside the gene matches: 5. There are 17 residues in the CDR3. Germline loops: CDR1 SGHDT, CDR2 YYEEEE. The CDR3 DNA is TGTGCCAGCAGCTTCTTCCTAGCGGGAGGGCCCTACAATGAGCAGTTCTTC. Translating gives CASSFFLAGGPYNEQFF.

The count of this clone is one. V is TRBV27 and J is TRBJ2-3, with a weak D call TRBD1 (5 bases). With 6 bases removed from V and 5 bases from J, the gap between germline ends came to 15 bases. From germline, CDR1 is MNHEY and CDR2 SMNVEV (reference sequence). The CDR3 contains 14 residues. CDR3 sequence reads: CASRLGMGRDTQYF. In DNA form, the CDR3 reads TGTGCCAGCAGACTGGGGATGGGGCGAGATACGCAGTATTTT.

The V call is TRBV6-4, the J call TRBJ2-5; TRBD2 matches 7 bases. This CDR3 region has 15 residues. With 6 bases clipped from V and 1 base from J, the junction kept 8 bases outside the gene matches. Germline loops: CDR1 MRHNA, CDR2 SNTAGT. CDR3 DNA: TGTGCCAGCAGGGGTTACTCGGGGGGCCAAGAGACCCAGTACTTC. Residues: CASRGYSGGQETQYF.

This chain joins TRBV6-6 and TRBJ1-1, with a weak D call TRBD1 (5 bases). CDR1 and CDR2 from the germline V gene are MNHNY and SVGAGI (reference sequence). The CDR3 runs 13 residues. Trimming took off 2 bases at V and 3 bases at J, with 7 bases between the two ends. CDR3: CASSYKGDTEAFF. CDR3 sequence (DNA): TGTGCCAGCAGTTACAAAGGGGACACTGAAGCTTTCTTT.

J is TRBJ1-3 and V is TRBV7-9; D is perhaps TRBD1 (6 bases). The CDR3 has 16 residues. Germline lookup yields CDR1 SEHNR and CDR2 FQNEAQ (reference sequence). The V gene lost 5 bases and the J gene lost 2 bases, with 16 bases spanning the gap. The CDR3 sequence: CASSGETGWPGNTIYF. CDR3 bases: TGTGCCAGCAGCGGAGAGACAGGTTGGCCTGGAAACACCATATATTTT. The full variable domain, rest sourced from reference TRBV7-9 and TRBJ1-3, is DTGVSQNPRHKITKRGQNVTFRCDPISEHNRLYWYRQTLGQGPEFLTYFQNEAQLEKSRLLSDRFSAERPKGSFSTLEIQRTEQGDSAMYLCASSGETGWPGNTIYFGEGSWLTVV.

V is TRBV5-1 and J is TRBJ2-1; 10 nucleotides line up with TRBD2. From germline, CDR1 is SGHRS and CDR2 YFSETQ. V was pared by 4 bases and J by 3 bases, with 16 bases of the junction left unmatched. The CDR3 loop spans 19 amino acids. CDR3 loop: CASSPRWLAGARIYNEQFF. For the CDR3, the DNA is TGCGCCAGCAGCCCTAGGTGGCTAGCGGGAGCGCGCATCTACAATGAGCAGTTCTTC.

The genes are TRBV5-6 and TRBJ2-1; no firm D call. Trimming pared 0 bases from V and 10 bases from J, leaving 5 bases between. The CDR3 loop spans 11 amino acids. Germline V gene lookup returns CDR1 SGHDT and CDR2 YYEEEE. CDR3 sequence: CASSLGLEQFF. CDR3 sequence (DNA): TGTGCCAGCAGCTTGGGCCTAGAGCAGTTCTTC.

This chain uses TRBV4-1 with TRBJ2-7; 9 bases fit TRBD1. V trimming: 6 bases; J trimming: 6 bases; junction bases outside the gene matches: 9. CDR3 size: 14 residues. The germline CDR1 and CDR2 sequences are MGHRA and YSYEKL. The CDR3 nucleotides are TGCGCCAGCAGGGCCGGGACAGGGTTTGGCGAGCAGTACTTC. Amino acid sequence: CASRAGTGFGEQYF.

This clone is categorized as medium-sized. The chain joins TRBV9 to TRBJ2-1, with 8 bases fitting TRBD2. V dropped 2 bases and J dropped 7; count of bases not matched to a gene: 5. Germline values: CDR1 SGDLS, CDR2 YYNGEE. This CDR3 is built from 14 residues. The CDR3 region is CASSVSGKKNEQFF. The CDR3 bases are TGTGCCAGCAGCGTTAGCGGGAAGAAGAATGAGCAGTTCTTC.

This chain connects TRBV28 to TRBJ2-2; D perhaps matches TRBD1 (6 bases). Trimming shortened V by 3 bases and J by 1 base, and 12 bases separated the two germline ends. The CDR3 is 16 amino acids. Germline V CDR1 and CDR2: MDHEN, SYDVKM. The CDR3 is CASSLVPDRNTGELFF. DNA for the CDR3: TGTGCCAGCAGTTTGGTCCCGGACAGGAACACCGGGGAGCTGTTTTTT.

The chain couples TRBV9 to TRBJ2-7; 9 positions match TRBD1. The CDR3 extends over 14 amino acids. The junction had 5 bases not matched to a gene; V was cut back by 4 bases and J by 3 bases. CDR1 is SGDLS, CDR2 YYNGEE, per germline. The CDR3 loop is CASSPKGQGYEQYF. CDR3 sequence (DNA): TGTGCCAGCAGCCCGAAGGGACAGGGCTACGAGCAGTACTTC.

The rearrangement joins TRBV7-2 to TRBJ2-2, with D possibly matching TRBD1 (6 bases). Trimming removed 5 bases from V and 5 bases from J, with 9 bases in between. CDR1 and CDR2 from the germline V gene are SGHTA and FQGNSA. The CDR3 is 13 amino acids. The CDR3 DNA follows: TGTGCCAGCAGCCAAAGGGGGACCGGGGAGCTGTTTTTT. Translating it yields CASSQRGTGELFF.

This chain connects TRBV6-5 to TRBJ1-1, with TRBD1 identical over 7 bases. The V segment lost 6 bases and the J segment 1 base; nucleotides outside the gene matches: 2. The CDR3 has 13 amino acids. Per the germline V gene, CDR1 is MNHEY and CDR2 is SVGAGI. This CDR3 is CASRAGGNTEAFF. The CDR3 region has the DNA TGTGCCAGCAGGGCAGGGGGGAACACTGAAGCTTTCTTT.

This clone was detected only a few times. This rearrangement joins TRBV27 to TRBJ1-2; TRBD1 aligns across 7 bases. CDR1 and CDR2 (germline): MNHEY, SMNVEV (reference sequence). With V trimmed by 0 bases and J by 6 bases, 4 bases remained unmatched. The CDR3 contains 14 residues. CDR3 sequence reads: CASSLSTGTDGYTF. As DNA, the CDR3 is TGTGCCAGCAGTTTATCTACCGGGACAGATGGCTACACCTTC.

The chain is built from TRBV4-3 and TRBJ1-5; TRBD1 is a possible D gene (6 bases). Trimming removed 0 bases at V and 3 bases at J, with 9 bases between. Germline values: CDR1 LGHNA, CDR2 YSLEER. CDR3 size: 15 residues. The CDR3 nucleotides are TGCGCCAGCAGCCAAGACGGACAGAACAATCAGCCCCAGCATTTT. Translation gives CASSQDGQNNQPQHF.

This chain connects TRBV12-5 to TRBJ1-1; no firm D call. This CDR3 is built from 12 residues. Trimming shortened V by 2 bases and J by 3 bases, and 4 bases separated the two germline ends. Germline CDR1 is LGHNT and CDR2 is FRNRAP. The CDR3 DNA reads as TGTGCTAGTGGTTTGTCGGACACTGAAGCTTTCTTT. Translation: CASGLSDTEAFF.

The J gene is TRBJ1-1, the V gene TRBV2, with D perhaps matching TRBD1 (5 bases). Trimming took off 6 bases at V and 3 bases at J, with 17 bases between the two ends. The CDR3 has 15 residues. Per the germline V gene, CDR1 is SNHLY and CDR2 is FYNNEI. The CDR3 loop is CASSEIGGKDTEAFF. For the CDR3, the DNA is TGTGCCAGCAGCGAAATTGGGGGGAAGGACACTGAAGCTTTCTTT.